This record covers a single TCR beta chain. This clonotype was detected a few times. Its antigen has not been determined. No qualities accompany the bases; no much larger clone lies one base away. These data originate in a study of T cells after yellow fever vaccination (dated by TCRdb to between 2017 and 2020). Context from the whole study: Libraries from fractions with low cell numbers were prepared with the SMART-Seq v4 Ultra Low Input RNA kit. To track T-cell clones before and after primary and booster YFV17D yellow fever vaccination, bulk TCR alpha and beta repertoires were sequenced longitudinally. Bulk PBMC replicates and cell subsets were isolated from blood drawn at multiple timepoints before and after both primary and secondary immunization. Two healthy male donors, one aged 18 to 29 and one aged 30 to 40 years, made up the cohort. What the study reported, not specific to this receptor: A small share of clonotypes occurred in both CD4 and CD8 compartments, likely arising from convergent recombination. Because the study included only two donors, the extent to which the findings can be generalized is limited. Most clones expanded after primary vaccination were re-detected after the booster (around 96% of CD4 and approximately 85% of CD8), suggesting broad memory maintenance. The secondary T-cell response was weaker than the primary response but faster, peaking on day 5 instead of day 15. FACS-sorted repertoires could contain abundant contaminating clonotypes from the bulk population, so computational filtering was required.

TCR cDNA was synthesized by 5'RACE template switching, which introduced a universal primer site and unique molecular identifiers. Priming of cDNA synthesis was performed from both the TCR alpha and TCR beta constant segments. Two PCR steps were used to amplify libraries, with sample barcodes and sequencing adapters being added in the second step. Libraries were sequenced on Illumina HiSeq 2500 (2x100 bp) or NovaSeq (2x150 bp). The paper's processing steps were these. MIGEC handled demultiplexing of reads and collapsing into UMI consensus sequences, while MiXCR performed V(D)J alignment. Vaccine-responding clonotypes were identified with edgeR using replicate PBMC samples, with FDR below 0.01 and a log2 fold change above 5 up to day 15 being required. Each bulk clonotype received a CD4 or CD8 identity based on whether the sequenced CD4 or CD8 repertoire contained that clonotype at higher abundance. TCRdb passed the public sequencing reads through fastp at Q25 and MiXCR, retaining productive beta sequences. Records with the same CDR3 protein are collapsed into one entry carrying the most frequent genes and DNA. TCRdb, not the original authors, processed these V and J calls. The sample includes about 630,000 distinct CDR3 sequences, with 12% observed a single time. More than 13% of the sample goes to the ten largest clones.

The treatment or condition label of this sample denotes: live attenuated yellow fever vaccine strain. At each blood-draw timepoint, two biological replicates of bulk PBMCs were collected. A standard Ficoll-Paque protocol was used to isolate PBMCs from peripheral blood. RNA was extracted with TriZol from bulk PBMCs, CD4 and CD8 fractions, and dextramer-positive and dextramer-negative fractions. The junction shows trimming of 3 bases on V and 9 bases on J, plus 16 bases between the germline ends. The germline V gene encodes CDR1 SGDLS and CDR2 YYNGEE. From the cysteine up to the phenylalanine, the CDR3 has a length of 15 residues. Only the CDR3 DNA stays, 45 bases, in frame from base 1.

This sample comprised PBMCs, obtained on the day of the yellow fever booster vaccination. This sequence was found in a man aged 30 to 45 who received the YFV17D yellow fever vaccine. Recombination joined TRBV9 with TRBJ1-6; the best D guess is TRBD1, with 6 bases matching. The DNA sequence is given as TGTGCCAGCAGCGCGGCCGGGACATCGGCTTCACCCCTCCACTTT. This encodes CASSAAGTSASPLHF.